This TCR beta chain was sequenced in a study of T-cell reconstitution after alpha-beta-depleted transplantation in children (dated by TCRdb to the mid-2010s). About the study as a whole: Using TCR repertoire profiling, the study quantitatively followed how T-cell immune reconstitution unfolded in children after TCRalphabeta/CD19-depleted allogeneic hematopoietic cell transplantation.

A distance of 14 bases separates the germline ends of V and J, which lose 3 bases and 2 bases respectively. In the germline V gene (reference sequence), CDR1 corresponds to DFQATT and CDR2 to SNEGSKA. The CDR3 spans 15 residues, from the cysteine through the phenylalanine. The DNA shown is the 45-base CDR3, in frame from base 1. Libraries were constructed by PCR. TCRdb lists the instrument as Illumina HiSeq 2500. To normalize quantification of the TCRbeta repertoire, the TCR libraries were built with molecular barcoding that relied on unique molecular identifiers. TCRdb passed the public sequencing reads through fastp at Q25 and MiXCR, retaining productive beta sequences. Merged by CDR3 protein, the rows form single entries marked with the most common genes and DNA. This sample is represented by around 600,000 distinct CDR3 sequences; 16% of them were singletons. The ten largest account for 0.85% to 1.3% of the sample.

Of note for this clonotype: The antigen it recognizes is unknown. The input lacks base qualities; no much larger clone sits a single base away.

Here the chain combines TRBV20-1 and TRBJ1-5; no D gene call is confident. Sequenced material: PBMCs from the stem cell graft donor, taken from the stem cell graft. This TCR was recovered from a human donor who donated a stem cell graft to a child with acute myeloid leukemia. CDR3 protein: CSARVVGGGNQPQHF. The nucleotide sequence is TGCAGTGCTAGGGTTGTTGGCGGGGGCAATCAGCCCCAGCATTTT.